This section outlines one T cell receptor beta chain sequence together with its context. Its cognate antigen is unknown. V was cut by 10 bases and J by 5 bases, with 18 bases left in between. CDR3 length: 13 residues. In germline, CDR1 is ENHRY, CDR2 SYGVKD. The data derive from a study of OX40 agonist ivuxolimab in advanced cancers. The study, taken as a whole, reports: On average, a greater number of expanded clones characterised CD8+ T cells relative to CD4+. Clonal expansion from baseline to week 6 occurred in both CD4+ and CD8+ T cells.

Clones were sequenced by immunoSEQ multiplex PCR, and TCRdb holds only the in-frame ones, with some missing. The repertoire includes about 38,000 clones, roughly 80% of them detected once, and roughly an eighth sits in the top ten. The chain carries TRBV10-3 and TRBJ2-7, with D perhaps given as TRBD1 or TRBD2 (5 bases each). Sequenced material: CD4+ or CD8+ T cells sorted from blood, taken in a trial of the OX40 agonist ivuxolimab. The sequence was collected from an adult with an advanced solid tumor such as melanoma, head and neck, liver or kidney cancer. The chain's CDR3 is CATQPGPGDEQYF. In DNA form, the CDR3 reads TGTGCCACCCAACCGGGACCTGGTGACGAGCAGTACTTC.